The clone carrying this T cell receptor beta chain was found once. Its specificity is unknown. This sample stems from a study of cytomegalovirus exposure and HLA in healthy donors. Study context: An earlier analysis found 110 million or so unique TCR beta sequences from 150 million to 200 million T cells. An early release of data contained about 85 million unique TCRs, which came from HLA-typed donors. Study-wide results and caveats: HLA alleles were associated with around 17,000 TCR beta sequences in a later analysis at 0.05 false discovery rate. In vitro experiments confirmed that a few CMV-associated chains were specific for CMV antigens.

The PCR was carried out with 60 Vbeta primers and 13 Jbeta primers. Data came from immunoSEQ multiplex PCR; TCRdb stores just in-frame clones and leaves some out. The sample carries about 130,000 clones, approximately 82% recorded once. Sequenced: PBMCs. This TCR was recovered from a man aged 18-30 years in good health and CMV-seropositive.

The CDR3, as DNA: TGTGCCAGCAGCTTAGCGACAGACTCCTACGAGCAGTACTTC. Translation: CASSLATDSYEQYF. J is TRBJ2-7 and V is TRBV7-6, with D perhaps matching TRBD1 (5 bases). The V end lost 0 bases, the J end lost 0 bases, and 6 bases lay between the germline ends. Germline CDR1 and CDR2: SGHVS and FNYEAQ. The CDR3 has 14 residues.